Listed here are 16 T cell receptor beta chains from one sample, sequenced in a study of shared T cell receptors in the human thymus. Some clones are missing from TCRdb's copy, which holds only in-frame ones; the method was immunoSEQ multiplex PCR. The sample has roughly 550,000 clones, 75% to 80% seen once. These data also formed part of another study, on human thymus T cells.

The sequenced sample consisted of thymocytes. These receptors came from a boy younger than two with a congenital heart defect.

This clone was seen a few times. The CDR3 bases are TGCGCCAGCAGCCAAAATTCCCGGGACAGGGGCCTTATCGGGAACACCATATATTTT. This encodes CASSQNSRDRGLIGNTIYF. This chain uses TRBV4-1 with TRBJ1-3; TRBD1 agrees at 10 bases. This CDR3 is built from 19 residues. V lost 2 bases to trimming and J lost 7 bases; unmatched junction nucleotides: 17. Germline values: CDR1 MGHRA, CDR2 YSYEKL.

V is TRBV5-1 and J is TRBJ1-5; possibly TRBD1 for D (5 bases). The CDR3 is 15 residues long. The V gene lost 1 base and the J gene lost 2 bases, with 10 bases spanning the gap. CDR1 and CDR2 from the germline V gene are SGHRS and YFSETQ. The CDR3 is CASSLQGNGNQPQHF. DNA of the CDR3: TGCGCCAGCAGCTTGCAGGGAAATGGCAATCAGCCCCAGCATTTT.

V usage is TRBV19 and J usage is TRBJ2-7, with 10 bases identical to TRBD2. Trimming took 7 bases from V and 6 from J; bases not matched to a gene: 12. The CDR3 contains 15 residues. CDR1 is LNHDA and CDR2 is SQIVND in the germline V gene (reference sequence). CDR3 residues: CASIGWIAGGFEQYF. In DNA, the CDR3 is TGTGCCAGTATCGGGTGGATAGCGGGAGGATTCGAGCAGTACTTC.

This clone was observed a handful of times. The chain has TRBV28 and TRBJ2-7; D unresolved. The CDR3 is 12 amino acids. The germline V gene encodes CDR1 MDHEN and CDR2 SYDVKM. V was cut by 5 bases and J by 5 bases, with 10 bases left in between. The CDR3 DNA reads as TGTGCCAGCAGTCTCGACACCGACGAGCAGTACTTC. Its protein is CASSLDTDEQYF.

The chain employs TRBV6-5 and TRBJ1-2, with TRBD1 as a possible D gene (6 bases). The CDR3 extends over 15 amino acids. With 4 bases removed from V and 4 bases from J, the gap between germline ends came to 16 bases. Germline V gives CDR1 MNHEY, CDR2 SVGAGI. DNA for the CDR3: TGTGCCAGCAGTTCAGCGGGGGGGCTAGGCTATGGCTACACCTTC. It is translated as CASSSAGGLGYGYTF.

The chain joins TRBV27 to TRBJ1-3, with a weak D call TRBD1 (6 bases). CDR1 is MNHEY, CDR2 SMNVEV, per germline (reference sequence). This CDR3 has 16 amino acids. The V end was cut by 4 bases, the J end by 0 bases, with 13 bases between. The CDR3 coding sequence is TGTGCCAGCAGTTCGGCAGGGGCGAGCTCTGGAAACACCATATATTTT. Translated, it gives CASSSAGASSGNTIYF.

The CDR3 DNA reads as TGTGCCACCAGCAGAGAGGACAGGGCGCCACAACGTACGCAGTATTTT. Translated: CATSREDRAPQRTQYF. This chain joins TRBV15 and TRBJ2-3; 8 bases agree with TRBD1. The CDR3 contains 16 residues. With V trimmed by 0 bases and J by 8 bases, 10 bases remained unmatched. The germline V gene encodes CDR1 LNHNV and CDR2 YYDKDF (reference sequence).

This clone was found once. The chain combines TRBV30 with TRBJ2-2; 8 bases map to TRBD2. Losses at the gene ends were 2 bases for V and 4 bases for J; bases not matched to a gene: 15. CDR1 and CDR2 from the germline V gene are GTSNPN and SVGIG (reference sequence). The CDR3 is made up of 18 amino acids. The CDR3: CAWSNISGGPRGTGELFF. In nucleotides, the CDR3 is TGTGCCTGGAGTAATATAAGCGGGGGCCCACGAGGCACCGGGGAGCTGTTTTTT.

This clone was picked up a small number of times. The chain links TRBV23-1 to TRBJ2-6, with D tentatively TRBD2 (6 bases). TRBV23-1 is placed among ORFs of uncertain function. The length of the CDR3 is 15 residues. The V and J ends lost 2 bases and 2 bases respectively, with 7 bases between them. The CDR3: CASSQGGAGANVLTF. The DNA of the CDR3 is TGCGCCAGCAGTCAAGGAGGGGCTGGGGCCAACGTCCTGACTTTC.

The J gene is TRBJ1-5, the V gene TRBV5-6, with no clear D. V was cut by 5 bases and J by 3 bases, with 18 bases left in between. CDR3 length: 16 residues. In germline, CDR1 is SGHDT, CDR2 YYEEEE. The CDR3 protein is CASSLRAWRLNQPQHF. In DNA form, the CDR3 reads TGTGCCAGCAGTTTGCGTGCGTGGCGACTCAATCAGCCCCAGCATTTT.

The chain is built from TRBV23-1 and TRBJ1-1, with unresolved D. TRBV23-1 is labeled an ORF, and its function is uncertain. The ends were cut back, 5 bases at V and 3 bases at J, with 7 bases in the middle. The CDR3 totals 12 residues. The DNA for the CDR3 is TGCGCCAGCAGTGGGAGGCACACTGAAGCTTTCTTT. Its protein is CASSGRHTEAFF.

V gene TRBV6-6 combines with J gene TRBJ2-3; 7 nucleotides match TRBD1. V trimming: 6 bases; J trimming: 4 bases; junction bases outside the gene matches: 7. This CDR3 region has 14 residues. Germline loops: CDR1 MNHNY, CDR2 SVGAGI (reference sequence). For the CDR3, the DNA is TGTGCCAGCAGCCGGGACAGCTGGGCAGATACGCAGTATTTT. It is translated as CASSRDSWADTQYF.

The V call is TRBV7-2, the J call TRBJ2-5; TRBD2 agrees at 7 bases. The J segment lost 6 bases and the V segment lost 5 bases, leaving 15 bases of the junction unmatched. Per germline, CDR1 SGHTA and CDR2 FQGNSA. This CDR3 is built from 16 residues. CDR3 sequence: CASSAPRRERDKTQYF. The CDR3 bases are TGTGCCAGCAGCGCCCCTAGGCGGGAGCGCGATAAGACCCAGTACTTC.

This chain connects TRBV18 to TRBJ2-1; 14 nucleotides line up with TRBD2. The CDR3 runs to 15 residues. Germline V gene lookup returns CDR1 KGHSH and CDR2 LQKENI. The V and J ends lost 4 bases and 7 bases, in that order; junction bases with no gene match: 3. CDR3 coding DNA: TGTGCCAGCTCACGACTAGCGGGAGGGGGGAATGAGCAGTTCTTC. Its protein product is CASSRLAGGGNEQFF.

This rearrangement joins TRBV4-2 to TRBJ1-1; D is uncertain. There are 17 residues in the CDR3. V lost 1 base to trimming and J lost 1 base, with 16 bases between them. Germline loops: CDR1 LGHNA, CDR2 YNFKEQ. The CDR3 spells CASSQAKANIPNTEAFF. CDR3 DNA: TGTGCCAGCAGCCAAGCTAAAGCGAACATCCCGAACACTGAAGCTTTCTTT.

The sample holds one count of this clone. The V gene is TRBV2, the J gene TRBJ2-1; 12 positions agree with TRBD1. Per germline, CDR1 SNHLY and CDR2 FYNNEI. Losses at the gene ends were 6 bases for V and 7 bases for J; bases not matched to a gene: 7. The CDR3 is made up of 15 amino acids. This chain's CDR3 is CASRGWDRGLNEQFF. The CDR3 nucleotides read TGTGCCAGCAGAGGGTGGGACAGGGGGCTAAATGAGCAGTTCTTC.